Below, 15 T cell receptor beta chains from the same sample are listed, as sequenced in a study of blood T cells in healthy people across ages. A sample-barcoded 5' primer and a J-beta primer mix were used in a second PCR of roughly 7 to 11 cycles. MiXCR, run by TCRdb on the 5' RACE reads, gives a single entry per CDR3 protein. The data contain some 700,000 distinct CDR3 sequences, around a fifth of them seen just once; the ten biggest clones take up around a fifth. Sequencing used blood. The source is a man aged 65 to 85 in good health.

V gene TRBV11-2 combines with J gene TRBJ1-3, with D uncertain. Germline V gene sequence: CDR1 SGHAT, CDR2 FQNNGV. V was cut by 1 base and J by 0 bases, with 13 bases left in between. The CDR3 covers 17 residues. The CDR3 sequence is CASSLGGGRLSGNTIYF. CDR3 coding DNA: TGTGCCAGCAGCTTAGGAGGAGGGAGGCTCTCTGGAAACACCATATATTTT.

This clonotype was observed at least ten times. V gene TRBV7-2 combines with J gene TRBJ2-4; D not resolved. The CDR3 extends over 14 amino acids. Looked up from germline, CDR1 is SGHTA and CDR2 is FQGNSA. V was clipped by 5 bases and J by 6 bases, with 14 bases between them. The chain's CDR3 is CASSGSSGSNIQYF. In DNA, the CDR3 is TGTGCCAGCAGCGGATCTAGTGGTTCAAACATTCAGTACTTC.

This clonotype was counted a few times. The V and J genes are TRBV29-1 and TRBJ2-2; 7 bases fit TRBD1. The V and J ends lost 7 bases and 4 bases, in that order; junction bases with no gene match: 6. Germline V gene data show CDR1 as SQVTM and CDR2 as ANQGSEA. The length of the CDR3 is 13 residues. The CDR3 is CSARDRSTGELFF. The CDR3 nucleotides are TGCAGCGCCCGGGACAGATCCACCGGGGAGCTGTTTTTT.

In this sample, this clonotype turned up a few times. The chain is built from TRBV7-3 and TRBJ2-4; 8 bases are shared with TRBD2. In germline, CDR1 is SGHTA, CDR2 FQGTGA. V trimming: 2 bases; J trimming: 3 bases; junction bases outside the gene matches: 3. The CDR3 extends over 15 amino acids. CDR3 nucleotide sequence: TGTGCCAGCAGCTTAGGAACTAGCGGCAAAAACATTCAGTACTTC. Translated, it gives CASSLGTSGKNIQYF.

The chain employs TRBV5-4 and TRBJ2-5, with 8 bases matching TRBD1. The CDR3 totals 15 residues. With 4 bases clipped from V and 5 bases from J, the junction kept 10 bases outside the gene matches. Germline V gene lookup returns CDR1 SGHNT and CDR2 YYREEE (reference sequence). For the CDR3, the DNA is TGTGCCAGCAGCACCTCGGACAGGGTTTGGGAGACCCAGTACTTC. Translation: CASSTSDRVWETQYF.

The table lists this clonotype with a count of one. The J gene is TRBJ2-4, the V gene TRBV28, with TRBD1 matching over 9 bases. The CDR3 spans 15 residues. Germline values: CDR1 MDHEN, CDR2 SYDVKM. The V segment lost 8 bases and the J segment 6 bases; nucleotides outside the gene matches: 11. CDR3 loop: CASQGQGGSRNIQYF. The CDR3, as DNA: TGTGCCAGCCAGGGACAGGGTGGTTCTAGAAACATTCAGTACTTC. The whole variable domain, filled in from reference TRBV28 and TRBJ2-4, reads DVKVTQSSRYLVKRTGEKVFLECVQDMDHENMFWYRQDPGLGLRLIYFSYDVKMKEKGDIPEGYSVSREKKERFSLILESASTNQTSMYLCASQGQGGSRNIQYFGAGTRLSVL.

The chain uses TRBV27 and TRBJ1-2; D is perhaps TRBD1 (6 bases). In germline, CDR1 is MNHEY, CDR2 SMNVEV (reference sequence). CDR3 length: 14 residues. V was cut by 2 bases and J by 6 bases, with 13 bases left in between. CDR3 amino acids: CASSLKGGPHGYTF. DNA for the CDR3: TGTGCCAGCAGTTTAAAGGGGGGACCTCATGGCTACACCTTC.

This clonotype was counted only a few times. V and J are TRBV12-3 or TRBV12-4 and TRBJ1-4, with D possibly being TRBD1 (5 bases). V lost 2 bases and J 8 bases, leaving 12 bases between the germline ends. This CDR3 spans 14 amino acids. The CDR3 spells CASSLTGLEEKLFF. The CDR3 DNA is TGTGCCAGCAGTTTAACAGGCCTAGAGGAAAAACTGTTTTTT.

CDR3 DNA: TGCAGCGTTGAAGGACCCAGGGGCACAGATACGCAGTATTTT. The encoded protein is CSVEGPRGTDTQYF. The V and J genes are TRBV29-1 and TRBJ2-3; weak D call: TRBD1 (5 bases). The CDR3 consists of 14 residues. The germline V and J ends were trimmed by 1 base and 1 base, with 9 bases remaining between them. Looked up from germline, CDR1 is SQVTM and CDR2 is ANQGSEA.

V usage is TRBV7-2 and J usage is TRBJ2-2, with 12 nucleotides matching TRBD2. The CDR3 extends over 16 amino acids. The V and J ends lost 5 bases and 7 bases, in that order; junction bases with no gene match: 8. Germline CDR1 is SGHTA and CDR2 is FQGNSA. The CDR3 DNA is TGTGCCAGCAGCCACGGACTAGCGGGAAGGGTCGGGGAGCTGTTTTTT. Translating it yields CASSHGLAGRVGELFF.

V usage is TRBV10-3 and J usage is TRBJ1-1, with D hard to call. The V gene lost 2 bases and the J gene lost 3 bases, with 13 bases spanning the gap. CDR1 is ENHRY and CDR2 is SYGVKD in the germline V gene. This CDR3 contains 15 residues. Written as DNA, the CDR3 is TGTGCCATCAGTGAGATTGGACCCCCTCACACTGAAGCTTTCTTT. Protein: CAISEIGPPHTEAFF.

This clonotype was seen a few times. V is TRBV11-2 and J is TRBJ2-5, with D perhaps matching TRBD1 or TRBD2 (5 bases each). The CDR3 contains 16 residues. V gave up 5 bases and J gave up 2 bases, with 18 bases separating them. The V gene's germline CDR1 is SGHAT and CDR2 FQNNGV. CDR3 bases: TGTGCCAGCAGCCCCTCTGTCCGGGACGAACAAGAGACCCAGTACTTC. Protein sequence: CASSPSVRDEQETQYF.

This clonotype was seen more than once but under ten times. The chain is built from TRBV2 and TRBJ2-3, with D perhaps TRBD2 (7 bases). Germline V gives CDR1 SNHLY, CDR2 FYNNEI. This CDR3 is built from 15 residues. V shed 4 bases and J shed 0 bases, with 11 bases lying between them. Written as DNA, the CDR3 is TGTGCCAGCAGTGCTGGGGGGGCTAGCACAGATACGCAGTATTTT. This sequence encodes CASSAGGASTDTQYF.

The CDR3 DNA sequence: TGTGCCAGCAGCCAATCCCGACAGGGTGCGGAAAAACTGTTTTTT. Translated: CASSQSRQGAEKLFF. The chain recombines TRBV14 with TRBJ1-4; 7 bases line up with TRBD1. V shed 2 bases, J shed 8 bases, and the junction held 8 bases outside the gene matches. In germline, CDR1 is SGHDN, CDR2 FVKESK. The CDR3 runs to 15 residues.

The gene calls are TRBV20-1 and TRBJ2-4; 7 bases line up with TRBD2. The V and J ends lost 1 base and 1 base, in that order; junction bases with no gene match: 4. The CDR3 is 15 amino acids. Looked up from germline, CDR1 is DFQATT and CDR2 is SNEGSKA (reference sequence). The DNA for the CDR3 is TGCAGTGCTAGAGCGTCGGGGGGTGCCAAAAACATTCAGTACTTC. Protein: CSARASGGAKNIQYF.